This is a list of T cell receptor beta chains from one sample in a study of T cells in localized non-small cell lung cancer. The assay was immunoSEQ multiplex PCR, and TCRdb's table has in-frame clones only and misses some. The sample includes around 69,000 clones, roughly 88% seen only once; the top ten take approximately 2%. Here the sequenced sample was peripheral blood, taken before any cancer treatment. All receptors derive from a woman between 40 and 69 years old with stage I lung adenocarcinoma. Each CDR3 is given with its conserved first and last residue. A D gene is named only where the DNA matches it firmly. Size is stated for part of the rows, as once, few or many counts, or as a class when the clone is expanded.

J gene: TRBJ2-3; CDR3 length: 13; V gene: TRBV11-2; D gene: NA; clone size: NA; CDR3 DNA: TGTGCCAGCAGCTCAGGGTTCACAGATACGCAGTATTTT; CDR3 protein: CASSSGFTDTQYF
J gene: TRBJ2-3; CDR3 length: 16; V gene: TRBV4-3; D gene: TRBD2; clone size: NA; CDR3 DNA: TGCGCCAGCAGCCGCGCGACTAGCGGAGCACAGGATACGCAGTATTTT; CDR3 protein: CASSRATSGAQDTQYF
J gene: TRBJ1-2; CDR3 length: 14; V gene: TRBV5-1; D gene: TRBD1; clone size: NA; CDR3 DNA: TGCGCCAGCAGCTTTGAGACAGGGAGACATGGCTACACCTTC; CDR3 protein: CASSFETGRHGYTF
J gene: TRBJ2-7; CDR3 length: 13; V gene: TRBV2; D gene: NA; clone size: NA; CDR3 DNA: TGTGCCAGCAGTGAGGGGGTGTCCTACGAGCAGTACTTC; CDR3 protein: CASSEGVSYEQYF
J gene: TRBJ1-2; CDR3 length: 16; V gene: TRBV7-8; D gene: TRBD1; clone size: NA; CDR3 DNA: TGTGCCAGCAGCCCAAGGGACAGAGCCGCTAACTATGGCTACACCTTC; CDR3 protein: CASSPRDRAANYGYTF
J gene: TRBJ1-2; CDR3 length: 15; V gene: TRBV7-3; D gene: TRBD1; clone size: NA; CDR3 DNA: TGTGCCAGCAGCTTAAACCGACAGGGAGATTATGGCTACACCTTC; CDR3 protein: CASSLNRQGDYGYTF
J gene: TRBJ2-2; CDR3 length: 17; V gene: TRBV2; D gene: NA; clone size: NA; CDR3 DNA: TGTGCCAGCAGTGAAGCGCTGCAGTTACTTTACACCGGGGAGCTGTTTTTT; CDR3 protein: CASSEALQLLYTGELFF
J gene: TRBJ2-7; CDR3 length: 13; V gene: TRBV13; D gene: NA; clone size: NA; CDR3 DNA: TGTGCCAGCAGCTTTCGTACGGGCTACGAGCAGTACTTC; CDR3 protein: CASSFRTGYEQYF
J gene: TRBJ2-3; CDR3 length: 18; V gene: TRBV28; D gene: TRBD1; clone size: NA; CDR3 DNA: TGTGCCAGCAGTCACGTCTGGACAGGGCAGGGAACGACAGATACGCAGTATTTT; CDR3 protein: CASSHVWTGQGTTDTQYF
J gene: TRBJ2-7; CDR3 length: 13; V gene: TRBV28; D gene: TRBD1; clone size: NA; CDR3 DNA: TGTGCATCCGACAGGGGACCCTCCTACGAGCAGTACTTC; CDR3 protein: CASDRGPSYEQYF
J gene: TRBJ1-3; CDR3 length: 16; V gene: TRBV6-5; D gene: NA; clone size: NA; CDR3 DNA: TGTGCCAGCAGTTACGGAGCCTGGAGCTCTGGAAACACCATATATTTT; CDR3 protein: CASSYGAWSSGNTIYF
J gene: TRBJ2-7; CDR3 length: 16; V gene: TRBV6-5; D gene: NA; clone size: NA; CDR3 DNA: TGTGCCAGCAGTTACTCGACGGGATGGGAAGAGTACGAGCAGTACTTC; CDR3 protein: CASSYSTGWEEYEQYF
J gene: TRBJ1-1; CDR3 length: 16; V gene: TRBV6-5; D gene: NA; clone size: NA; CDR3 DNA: TGTGCCAGCAGTTACTCAGCTTATACGGAGGGCACTGAAGCTTTCTTT; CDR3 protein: CASSYSAYTEGTEAFF
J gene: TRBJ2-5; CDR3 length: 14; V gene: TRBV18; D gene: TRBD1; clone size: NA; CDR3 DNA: TGTGCCAGCTCACGATCCGACAGGGGGGAGACCCAGTACTTC; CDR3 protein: CASSRSDRGETQYF
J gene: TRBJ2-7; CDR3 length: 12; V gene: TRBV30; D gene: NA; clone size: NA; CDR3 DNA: TGTGCCTGGAGTAACAGGGTAAACGAGCAGTACTTC; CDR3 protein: CAWSNRVNEQYF
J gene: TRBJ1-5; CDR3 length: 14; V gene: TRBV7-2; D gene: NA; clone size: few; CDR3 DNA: TGTGCCAGCAGCTTAGGGGCAGGGGTTCAGCCCCAGCATTTT; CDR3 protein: CASSLGAGVQPQHF
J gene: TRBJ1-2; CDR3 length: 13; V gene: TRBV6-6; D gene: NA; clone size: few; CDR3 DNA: TGTGCCAGCATTCAGGATAATCACTATGGCTACACCTTC; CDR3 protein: CASIQDNHYGYTF
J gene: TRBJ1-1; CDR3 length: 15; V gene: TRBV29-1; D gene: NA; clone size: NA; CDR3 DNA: TGCAGCGTTAACGCCTTGGGATTTGCGGGAACTGAAGCTTTCTTT; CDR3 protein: CSVNALGFAGTEAFF
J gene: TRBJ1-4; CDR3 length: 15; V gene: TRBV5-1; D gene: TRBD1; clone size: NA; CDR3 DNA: TGCGCCAGCAGCTCAGCGACAGGGACTAATGAAAAACTGTTTTTT; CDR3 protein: CASSSATGTNEKLFF
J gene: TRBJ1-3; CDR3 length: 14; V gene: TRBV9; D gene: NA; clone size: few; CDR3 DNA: TGTGCCAGCACCGACGGACGCTCTGGAAACACCATATATTTT; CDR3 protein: CASTDGRSGNTIYF
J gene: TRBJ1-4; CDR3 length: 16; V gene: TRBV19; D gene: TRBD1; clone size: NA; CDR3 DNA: TGTGCCAGTAGTATGGGCCGGGACAGGGTCGACGAAAAACTGTTTTTT; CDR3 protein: CASSMGRDRVDEKLFF
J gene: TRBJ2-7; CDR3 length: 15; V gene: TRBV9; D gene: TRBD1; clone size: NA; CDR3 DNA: TGTGCCAGCAGCGTAGAGGGACAGGGGGGCTACGAGCAGTACTTC; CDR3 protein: CASSVEGQGGYEQYF
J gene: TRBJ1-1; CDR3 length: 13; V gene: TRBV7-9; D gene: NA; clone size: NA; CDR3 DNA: TGTGCCAGCACCCCGCAGGGGAGCACTGAAGCTTTCTTT; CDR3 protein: CASTPQGSTEAFF
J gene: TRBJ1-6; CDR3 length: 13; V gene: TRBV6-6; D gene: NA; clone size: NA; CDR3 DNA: TGTGCCAGCAGGCCTTTGGAGGGTTCACCCCTCCACTTT; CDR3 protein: CASRPLEGSPLHF
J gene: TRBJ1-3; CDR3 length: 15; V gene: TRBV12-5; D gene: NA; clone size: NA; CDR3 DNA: TGTGCTAGTGAGCCCGTGGCGGGTTCTGGAAACACCATATATTTT; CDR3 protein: CASEPVAGSGNTIYF
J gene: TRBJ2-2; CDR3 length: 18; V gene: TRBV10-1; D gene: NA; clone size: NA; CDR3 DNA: TGCGCCACTCGACCGCCGGGACGGGCTTTTTTGAACACCGGGGAGCTGTTTTTT; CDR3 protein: CATRPPGRAFLNTGELFF
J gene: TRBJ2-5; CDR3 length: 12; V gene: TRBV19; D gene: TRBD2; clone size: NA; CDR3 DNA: TGTGCCAGGCTACGGCGGGGGGTCACCCAGTACTTC; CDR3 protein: CARLRRGVTQYF
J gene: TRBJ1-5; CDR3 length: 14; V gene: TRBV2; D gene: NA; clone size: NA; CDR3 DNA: TGTGCCAGCAGTCCCGCCAATAGCAATCAGCCCCAGCATTTT; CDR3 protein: CASSPANSNQPQHF
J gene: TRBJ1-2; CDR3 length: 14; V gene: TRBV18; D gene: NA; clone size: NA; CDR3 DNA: TGTGCCAGCTCCGAAAGCGACAACGAATATGGCTACACCTTC; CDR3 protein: CASSESDNEYGYTF
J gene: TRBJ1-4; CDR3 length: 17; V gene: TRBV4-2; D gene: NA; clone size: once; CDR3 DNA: TGTGCCAGCAGCCAAGATCTGTGGGGCGGGTATAATGAAAAACTGTTTTTT; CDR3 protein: CASSQDLWGGYNEKLFF
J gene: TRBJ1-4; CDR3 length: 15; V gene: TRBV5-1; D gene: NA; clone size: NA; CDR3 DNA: TGCGCCAGCAGCCCGGGAAGTGCAACTAATGAAAAACTGTTTTTT; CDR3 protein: CASSPGSATNEKLFF